This T cell receptor (beta chain) was obtained from a study of blood T cell repertoires in COVID-19. The germline gives CDR1 DFQATT, CDR2 SNEGSKA (reference sequence). This CDR3 spans 19 amino acids. The trim removed 3 bases at V and 4 bases at J, leaving 17 bases unmatched. Data came from immunoSEQ multiplex PCR; TCRdb stores just in-frame clones and leaves some out. This table has under 100,000 clones, more than 70% appearing once. This chain joins TRBV20-1 and TRBJ2-3; 12 nucleotides match TRBD2. This TCR came from a human donor in a cohort sampled during active COVID-19. Input material: peripheral blood. CDR3 loop: CSASLPPPNLAGGPDTQYF. DNA of the CDR3: TGCAGTGCTAGTTTACCCCCACCAAATCTAGCGGGGGGGCCAGATACGCAGTATTTT.